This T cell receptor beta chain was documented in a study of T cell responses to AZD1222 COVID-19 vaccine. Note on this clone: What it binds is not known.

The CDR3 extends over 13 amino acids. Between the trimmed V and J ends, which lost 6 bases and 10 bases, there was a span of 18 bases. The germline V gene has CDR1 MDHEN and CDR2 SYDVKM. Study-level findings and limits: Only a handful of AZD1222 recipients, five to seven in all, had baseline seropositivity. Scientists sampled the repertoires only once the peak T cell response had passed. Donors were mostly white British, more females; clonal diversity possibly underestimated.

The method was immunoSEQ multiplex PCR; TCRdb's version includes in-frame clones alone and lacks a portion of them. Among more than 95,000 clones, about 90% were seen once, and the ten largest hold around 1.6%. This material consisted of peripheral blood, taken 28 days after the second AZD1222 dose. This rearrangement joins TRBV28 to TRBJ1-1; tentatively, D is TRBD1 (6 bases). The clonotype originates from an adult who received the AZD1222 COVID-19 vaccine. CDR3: CASSPTGSRGAFF. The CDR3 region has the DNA TGTGCCAGCAGCCCCACAGGGTCACGGGGAGCTTTCTTT. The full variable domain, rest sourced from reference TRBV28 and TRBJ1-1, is DVKVTQSSRYLVKRTGEKVFLECVQDMDHENMFWYRQDPGLGLRLIYFSYDVKMKEKGDIPEGYSVSREKKERFSLILESASTNQTSMYLCASSPTGSRGAFFGQGTRLTVV.